This T cell receptor beta chain is drawn from a study of shared clonotypes between healthy human individuals. Study results and caveats: Sampling used blood alone; tissue repertoires probably differ.

Free of recent acute infections or vaccinations, the donors were healthy HIV-negative adults. The deep-level immunoSEQ assay was used. Under the authors' procedure: Filtering differed because ImmunoSEQ produced junction-only sequences that carried no quality scores. Sequencing used immunoSEQ multiplex PCR; TCRdb keeps in-frame clones, though not all of them. V and J calls and clone size are those listed in that table; D and trimming were worked out from the DNA. The table includes about 1 million clones, approximately 76% detected once. Concerning this clone: The antigen is not known.

The source is a man younger than 35 in good health. Sequencing input: memory CD4+ T cells sorted from blood. The subset denotes: CD45RA-negative fraction.

DNA for the CDR3: TGTGCCAGCAGTGAATCTTCCTACGAGCAGTACTTC. Residues: CASSESSYEQYF. The J gene is TRBJ2-7, the V gene TRBV2; D not resolved. Germline values: CDR1 SNHLY, CDR2 FYNNEI. Trimming cost V 2 bases and J 1 base, with 3 bases left between them. The CDR3 totals 12 residues.